This TCR beta chain comes out of a study of T cell changes during pregnancy in multiple sclerosis. The V and J ends lost 4 bases and 6 bases, in that order; junction bases with no gene match: 3. The germline CDR1 and CDR2 sequences are SEHNR and FQNEAQ (reference sequence). The CDR3 spans 14 residues. This clone has only one observation. This table comes from immunoSEQ multiplex PCR, and its TCRdb copy is limited to in-frame clones, with some not included. The sample shows approximately 87,000 clones, 75% to 95% of them seen only once. The gene calls are TRBV7-9 and TRBJ1-4, with TRBD1 matching over 9 bases. Specimen: CD4+ T cells from peripheral blood mononuclear cells, collected in the second trimester of pregnancy. The receptor's source is a female donor with multiple sclerosis, enrolled in a pregnancy study. The CDR3 sequence: CASSSTGGYEKLFF. In DNA form, the CDR3 reads TGTGCCAGCAGCTCGACAGGGGGTTATGAAAAACTGTTTTTT.